The 27 T cell receptor beta chains in this list originate from one sample, sequenced in a study of cytomegalovirus exposure and HLA in healthy donors. Amplification used 60 Vbeta primers and 13 Jbeta primers. Generated by immunoSEQ multiplex PCR, the TCRdb table keeps only in-frame clones and is missing some. The sample contains some 65,000 clones, roughly 70% of which appear only once. The specimen sequenced was PBMCs. The receptors were gathered from a woman under 40 in good health and CMV-seronegative.

Of note for this clone: Here the CDR3 omits its conserved ending phenylalanine or tryptophan, so a read error is the likely source. No DNA is shown, since the ends of the CDR3 on it are uncertain; the CDR3 is the one TCRdb lists. CDR3: CAWSWGGNYGYTV. The rearrangement joins TRBV30 to TRBJ1-2. Germline V gene lookup returns CDR1 GTSNPN and CDR2 SVGIG (reference sequence). The CDR3 numbers 13 amino acids, ends counted.

The genes are TRBV5-5 and TRBJ2-7; 11 bases map to TRBD1. Germline-derived CDR1 and CDR2 are SGHKS and YYEKEE (reference sequence). The CDR3 covers 16 residues. With 0 bases clipped from V and 4 bases from J, the junction kept 6 bases outside the gene matches. CDR3 sequence reads: CASSLGLGQGAYEQYF. The CDR3, as DNA: TGTGCCAGCAGCTTGGGATTAGGACAGGGGGCATACGAGCAGTACTTC.

CDR3 nucleotides: TGTGCCAGCAGTGAAGAAGACCCGGGGATGGCCGACGGCTACACCTTC. This codes for CASSEEDPGMADGYTF. The chain recombines TRBV2 with TRBJ1-2; D is unclear. Germline values: CDR1 SNHLY, CDR2 FYNNEI. The CDR3 extends over 16 amino acids. V lost 1 base and J lost 8, with 20 bases in between.

The chain recombines TRBV7-8 with TRBJ1-5; 10 bases agree with TRBD1. The CDR3 runs to 15 residues. J was trimmed by 2 bases and V by 4 bases; bases with no gene match: 2. CDR1 is SGHVS, CDR2 FQNEAQ, per germline. CDR3: CASSSGTGGNQPQHF. The CDR3, as DNA: TGTGCCAGCAGCTCCGGGACAGGGGGCAATCAGCCCCAGCATTTT.

This chain uses TRBV18 with TRBJ1-4; D is possibly TRBD1 (5 bases). The germline CDR1 and CDR2 sequences are KGHSH and LQKENI. This CDR3 region has 13 residues. Trimming left V 8 bases short and J 8 bases short, with 15 bases between. CDR3 loop: CASHTTKGEKLFF. For the CDR3, the DNA is TGTGCCAGCCATACTACGAAGGGGGAAAAACTGTTTTTT.

The chain has TRBV7-9 and TRBJ2-5, with TRBD2 as a possible D gene (6 bases). Germline V gene sequence: CDR1 SEHNR, CDR2 FQNEAQ (reference sequence). V was clipped by 7 bases and J by 1 base, with 13 bases between them. CDR3 length equals 14 residues. CDR3 region: CASTSRDSQETQYF. The CDR3 DNA is TGTGCCAGCACCTCACGGGACTCCCAAGAGACCCAGTACTTC.

This chain uses TRBV20-1 with TRBJ1-2; possibly TRBD1 for D (5 bases). Per germline, CDR1 DFQATT and CDR2 SNEGSKA (reference sequence). The CDR3 extends over 10 amino acids. Between the trimmed V and J ends, which lost 6 bases and 5 bases, there was a span of 7 bases. Here the CDR3 DNA reads TGCAGTGCCGGACAATATGGCTACACCTTC. Amino acid sequence: CSAGQYGYTF.

V gene TRBV27 combines with J gene TRBJ1-5; 7 nucleotides match TRBD1. V lost 2 bases, J lost 0 bases, and 4 bases stayed unmatched. Per germline, CDR1 MNHEY and CDR2 SMNVEV (reference sequence). CDR3 length: 16 amino acids. CDR3 sequence (DNA): TGTGCCAGCAGTTTAGAGGGGGCGTCTAGCAATCAGCCCCAGCATTTT. Residues: CASSLEGASSNQPQHF.

The genes are TRBV4-1 and TRBJ1-2; D gene unclear. The germline V gene encodes CDR1 MGHRA and CDR2 YSYEKL. The CDR3 is 17 amino acids. V lost 0 bases and J 2 bases, leaving 16 bases between the germline ends. CDR3 coding DNA: TGCGCCAGCAGCCAAGATCGAGGCGGCAGCCAAAACTATGGCTACACCTTC. This codes for CASSQDRGGSQNYGYTF.

The chain is built from TRBV30 and TRBJ2-3, with D possibly TRBD1 on 6 matching bases. CDR1 and CDR2 from the germline V gene are GTSNPN and SVGIG (reference sequence). The CDR3 spans 14 residues. With 3 bases removed from V and 0 bases from J, the gap between germline ends came to 10 bases. DNA of the CDR3: TGTGCCTGGAGACAGGGTCCCAGCACAGATACGCAGTATTTT. Amino acids: CAWRQGPSTDTQYF.

The V gene is TRBV7-9, the J gene TRBJ2-4; 8 bases agree with TRBD2. The CDR3 runs to 14 residues. The germline V gene has CDR1 SEHNR and CDR2 FQNEAQ (reference sequence). V was pared by 5 bases and J by 10 bases, with 10 bases of the junction left unmatched. CDR3 protein: CASSKSGGGGIQYF. In DNA form, the CDR3 reads TGTGCCAGCAGCAAAAGCGGGGGTGGAGGGATTCAGTACTTC. The variable domain in full, completed from reference TRBV7-9 and TRBJ2-4, reads DTGVSQNPRHKITKRGQNVTFRCDPISEHNRLYWYRQTLGQGPEFLTYFQNEAQLEKSRLLSDRFSAERPKGSFSTLEIQRTEQGDSAMYLCASSKSGGGGIQYFGAGTRLSVL.

This clone was seen more than once but under ten times. This chain links TRBV6-1 with TRBJ2-7; a weak D match, TRBD1 (6 bases). V lost 5 bases to trimming and J lost 2 bases, with 16 bases between them. Germline-derived CDR1 and CDR2 are MNHNS and SASEGT. CDR3 size: 15 residues. Here the CDR3 DNA reads TGTGCCAGCAGTCTTAGGGGGATTGGGACCTACGAGCAGTACTTC. Residues: CASSLRGIGTYEQYF.

V is TRBV19 and J is TRBJ2-3; 10 bases fit TRBD2. The CDR3 is 16 amino acids. CDR1 is LNHDA and CDR2 is SQIVND in the germline V gene (reference sequence). J lost 5 bases, V lost 0 bases, and 5 bases had no gene match. CDR3 loop: CASSIEASGGGDTQYF. The CDR3 DNA reads TGTGCCAGTAGTATAGAGGCTAGCGGGGGTGGAGATACGCAGTATTTT.

The rearrangement links TRBV5-1 to TRBJ1-1; D remains unclear. Deletions cut 1 base from V and 6 bases from J, with 13 bases between. The V gene's germline CDR1 is SGHRS and CDR2 YFSETQ. CDR3 length: 14 amino acids. The CDR3 nucleotides are TGCGCCAGCAGCTTGCAGAGAGGTACCGCTGAAGCTTTCTTT. Amino acid sequence: CASSLQRGTAEAFF.

The J gene is TRBJ1-1, the V gene TRBV28, with 10 nucleotides matching TRBD1. Germline V gene lookup returns CDR1 MDHEN and CDR2 SYDVKM. After removal of 6 bases from V and 0 bases from J, the junction contained 7 bases not matched to a gene. This CDR3 spans 16 amino acids. The CDR3, as DNA: TGTGCCAGCAGGGGGCAGACAGGGGGCATGAACACTGAAGCTTTCTTT. Amino acids: CASRGQTGGMNTEAFF.

V gene TRBV29-1 combines with J gene TRBJ1-1; maybe TRBD1 (5 bases). From germline, CDR1 is SQVTM and CDR2 ANQGSEA. The CDR3 runs to 12 residues. V was cut by 6 bases and J by 3 bases, with 11 bases left in between. The CDR3 region has the DNA TGCAGCGTAAAGTCAGGGTACACTGAAGCTTTCTTT. Encoded protein: CSVKSGYTEAFF.

The CDR3 DNA is TGTGCCTGGAGACCGACTAGCTCCGCATACAATGAGCAGTTCTTC. Translated, it gives CAWRPTSSAYNEQFF. The chain recombines TRBV30 with TRBJ2-1; 7 nucleotides match TRBD2. Germline CDR1 is GTSNPN and CDR2 is SVGIG (reference sequence). CDR3 size: 15 residues. Trimming removed 3 bases from V and 4 bases from J; junction bases left unmatched: 9.

V gene TRBV2 combines with J gene TRBJ2-3; perhaps TRBD2 as D (6 bases). Trimming pared 4 bases from V and 0 bases from J, leaving 14 bases between. The CDR3 is 16 amino acids. Germline loops: CDR1 SNHLY, CDR2 FYNNEI. The CDR3 nucleotides are TGTGCCAGCAGTGGGCTGGCGGGGACTAGCACAGATACGCAGTATTTT. Translating gives CASSGLAGTSTDTQYF. Full variable domain (rest looked up from reference TRBV2 and TRBJ2-3): EPEVTQTPSHQVTQMGQEVILRCVPISNHLYFYWYRQILGQKVEFLVSFYNNEISEKSEIFDDQFSVERPDGSNFTLKIRSTKLEDSAMYFCASSGLAGTSTDTQYFGPGTRLTVL.

The V gene is TRBV5-6, the J gene TRBJ1-6; no firm D call. CDR3 length: 15 residues. Germline loops: CDR1 SGHDT, CDR2 YYEEEE. V was shortened by 1 base and J by 0 bases, with 5 bases between the two germline ends. This chain's CDR3 is CASSLRSSYNSPLHF. For the CDR3, the DNA is TGTGCCAGCAGCTTGCGCAGCTCCTATAATTCACCCCTCCACTTT.

This clone has a handful of counts. The genes are TRBV14 and TRBJ1-1, with D possibly TRBD1 on 6 matching bases. Between the trimmed V and J ends, which lost 3 bases and 1 base, there was a span of 18 bases. Germline CDR1 reads SGHDN; CDR2 reads FVKESK. The CDR3 runs 17 residues. This CDR3 reads CASSHYGRGSGNTEAFF. The DNA for the CDR3 is TGTGCCAGCAGCCACTATGGCAGGGGCAGCGGGAACACTGAAGCTTTCTTT.

This clone occurred a few times. The rearrangement links TRBV11-2 to TRBJ2-7; 10 nucleotides line up with TRBD2. The CDR3 is 14 amino acids. Trimming took 6 bases from V and 7 from J; bases not matched to a gene: 9. CDR1 and CDR2 (germline): SGHAT, FQNNGV. The CDR3 here is CASRLPSGGGEQYF. CDR3 bases: TGTGCCAGCAGGCTCCCTAGCGGGGGAGGAGAGCAGTACTTC.

The chain uses TRBV6-4 and TRBJ2-1; 8 positions agree with TRBD2. This CDR3 has 15 residues. J gave up 9 bases and V 2 bases, and 9 bases lay outside the gene matches. Germline values: CDR1 MRHNA, CDR2 SNTAGT. For the CDR3, the DNA is TGTGCCAGCAGTGACGGGTCGGGGGGGCCCACTGAGCAGTTCTTC. Its protein is CASSDGSGGPTEQFF.

This clone turned up a few times. V gene TRBV10-3 combines with J gene TRBJ2-3; 7 bases are a match to TRBD2. J gave up 0 bases and V 5 bases, and 5 bases lay outside the gene matches. CDR1 is ENHRY and CDR2 is SYGVKD in the germline V gene. This CDR3 spans 15 amino acids. CDR3 region: CAISSSGTSTDTQYF. CDR3 nucleotides: TGTGCCATCAGTTCTAGCGGAACTAGCACAGATACGCAGTATTTT.

The chain joins TRBV11-2 to TRBJ2-7; 7 bases are a match to TRBD2. This CDR3 contains 15 residues. V shed 0 bases, J shed 4 bases, and the junction held 6 bases outside the gene matches. CDR1 is SGHAT, CDR2 FQNNGV, per germline. This CDR3 is CASSLERGSVYEQYF. The CDR3 DNA sequence: TGTGCCAGCAGCTTAGAGCGGGGGAGCGTTTACGAGCAGTACTTC.

The gene calls are TRBV2 and TRBJ1-6, with 7 bases that match TRBD1. From germline, CDR1 is SNHLY and CDR2 FYNNEI. The V segment lost 6 bases and the J segment 8 bases; nucleotides outside the gene matches: 1. This CDR3 is built from 12 residues. The CDR3 DNA is TGTGCCAGCAGCACAGGGGATTCACCCCTCCACTTT. This sequence encodes CASSTGDSPLHF.

The chain carries TRBV7-9 and TRBJ1-6; D is perhaps TRBD1 (5 bases). Trimming removed 1 base at V and 3 bases at J, with 13 bases between. The CDR3 extends over 17 amino acids. In germline, CDR1 is SEHNR, CDR2 FQNEAQ (reference sequence). The CDR3 DNA follows: TGTGCCAGCAGCTTAGGAGTTTGGGGGGACTATAATTCACCCCTCCACTTT. Translated, it gives CASSLGVWGDYNSPLHF.

The gene calls are TRBV6-1 and TRBJ2-5; 9 bases fit TRBD1. The V gene end was trimmed by 7 bases and the J gene end by 4 bases; junction bases not matched to a gene: 10. CDR1 MNHNS and CDR2 SASEGT come from the germline V gene. The CDR3 is 15 residues long. Here the CDR3 DNA reads TGTGCCAGCAAGTCGGGGACAGGGAGAGCAGAGACCCAGTACTTC. Translating gives CASKSGTGRAETQYF.